This TCR beta chain derives from a study of cytomegalovirus exposure and HLA in healthy donors. Study-level background: Findings of an earlier analysis included some 120 million unique TCR beta sequences from 190 million or so T cells. A preliminary data release comprised roughly 80 million unique TCRs obtained from HLA-typed donors. Overall study results and limits: A later analysis found most CMV-associated TCR beta chains apparently HLA-restricted.

Points on this clone: Its target is unknown.

Both 60 Vbeta primers and 13 Jbeta primers went into the PCR. In the authors' methods: The count from a later analysis was some 80 million unique TCR beta chains, around 11 million of them shared. Clones were sequenced by immunoSEQ multiplex PCR, and TCRdb holds only the in-frame ones, with some missing. From that table come the V and J calls and clone size; the DNA was used to work out D and trimming. The sample shows 55,000 to 85,000 clones, more than 75% of them seen only once. This CDR3 region has 18 residues. Germline lookup yields CDR1 SGHRS and CDR2 YFSETQ. Trimming stripped 2 bases from V and 2 bases from J, with 21 bases between.

The J gene is TRBJ2-3, the V gene TRBV5-1, with TRBD1 as a possible D gene (5 bases). The sequence derives from a man between 18 and 29 years old in good health and CMV-seropositive. Specimen: PBMCs. CDR3 in amino acids: CASSLRTPSFSFTDTQYF. The CDR3 region has the DNA TGCGCCAGCAGCTTAAGGACACCATCCTTCTCCTTCACAGATACGCAGTATTTT.